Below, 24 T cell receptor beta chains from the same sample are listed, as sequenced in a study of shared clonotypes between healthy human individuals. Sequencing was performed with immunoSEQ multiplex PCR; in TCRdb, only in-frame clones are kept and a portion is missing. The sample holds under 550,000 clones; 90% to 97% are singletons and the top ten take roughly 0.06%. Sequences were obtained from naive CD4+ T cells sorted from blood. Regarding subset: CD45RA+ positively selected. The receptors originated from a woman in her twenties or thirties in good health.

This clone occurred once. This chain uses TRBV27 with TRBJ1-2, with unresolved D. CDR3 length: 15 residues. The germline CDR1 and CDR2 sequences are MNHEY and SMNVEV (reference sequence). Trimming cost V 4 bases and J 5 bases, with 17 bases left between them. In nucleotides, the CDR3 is TGTGCCAGCAGTTCCCTCGGACGGTCTCCTTATGGCTACACCTTC. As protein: CASSSLGRSPYGYTF.

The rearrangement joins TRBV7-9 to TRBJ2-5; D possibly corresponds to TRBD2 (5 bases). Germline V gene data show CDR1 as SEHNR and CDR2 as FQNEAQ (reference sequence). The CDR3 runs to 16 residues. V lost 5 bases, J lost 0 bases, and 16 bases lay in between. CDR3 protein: CASSLVGGSYQETQYF. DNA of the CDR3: TGTGCCAGCAGCCTAGTTGGCGGGTCGTACCAAGAGACCCAGTACTTC.

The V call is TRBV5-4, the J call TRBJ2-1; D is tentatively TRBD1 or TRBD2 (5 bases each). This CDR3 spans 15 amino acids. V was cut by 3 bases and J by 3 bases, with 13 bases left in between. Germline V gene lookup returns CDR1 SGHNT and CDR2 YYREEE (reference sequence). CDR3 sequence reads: CASSYPGTDYNEQFF. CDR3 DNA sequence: TGTGCCAGCAGCTACCCCGGGACGGACTACAATGAGCAGTTCTTC.

The CDR3 sequence is CASSTRPYAGGPSYEQYF. CDR3 sequence (DNA): TGTGCCAGTAGTACCCGTCCTTATGCGGGAGGGCCATCTTACGAGCAGTACTTC. This chain links TRBV19 with TRBJ2-7; TRBD2 agrees at 9 bases. Trimming removed 4 bases from V and 4 bases from J; junction bases left unmatched: 17. The CDR3 totals 18 residues. Germline V lookup: CDR1 LNHDA, CDR2 SQIVND (reference sequence). Looking up the rest from reference TRBV19 and TRBJ2-7 gives the full variable domain: DGGITQSPKYLFRKEGQNVTLSCEQNLNHDAMYWYRQDPGQGLRLIYYSQIVNDFQKGDIAEGYSVSREKKESFPLTVTSAQKNPTAFYLCASSTRPYAGGPSYEQYFGPGTRLTVT.

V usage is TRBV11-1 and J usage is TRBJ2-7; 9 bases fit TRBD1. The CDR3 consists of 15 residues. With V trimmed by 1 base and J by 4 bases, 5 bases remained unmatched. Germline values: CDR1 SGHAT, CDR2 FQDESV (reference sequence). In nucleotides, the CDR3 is TGTGCCAGCAGCTTAGAGGGGACAGGGTTATACGAGCAGTACTTC. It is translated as CASSLEGTGLYEQYF.

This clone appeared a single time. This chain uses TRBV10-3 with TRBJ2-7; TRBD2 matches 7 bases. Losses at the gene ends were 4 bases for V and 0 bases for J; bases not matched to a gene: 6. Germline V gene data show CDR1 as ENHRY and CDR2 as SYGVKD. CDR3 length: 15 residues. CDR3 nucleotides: TGTGCCATCAGTGGGGGAGGGGCATTCTCCTACGAGCAGTACTTC. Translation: CAISGGGAFSYEQYF.

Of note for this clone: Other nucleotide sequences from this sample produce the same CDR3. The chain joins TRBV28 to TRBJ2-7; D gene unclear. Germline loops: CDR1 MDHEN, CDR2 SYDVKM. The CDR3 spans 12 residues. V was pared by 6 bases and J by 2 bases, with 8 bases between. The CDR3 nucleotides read TGTGCCAGCAGCAGCCCCCCCTACGAGCAGTACTTC. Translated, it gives CASSSPPYEQYF.

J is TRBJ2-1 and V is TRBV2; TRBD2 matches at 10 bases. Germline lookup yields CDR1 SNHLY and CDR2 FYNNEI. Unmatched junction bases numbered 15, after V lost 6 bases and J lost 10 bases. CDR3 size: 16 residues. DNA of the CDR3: TGTGCCAGCAGGGAAAACCCTAGCGGGAGCTGGGGGGAGCAGTTCTTC. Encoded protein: CASRENPSGSWGEQFF. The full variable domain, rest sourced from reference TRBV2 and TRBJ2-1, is EPEVTQTPSHQVTQMGQEVILRCVPISNHLYFYWYRQILGQKVEFLVSFYNNEISEKSEIFDDQFSVERPDGSNFTLKIRSTKLEDSAMYFCASRENPSGSWGEQFFGPGTRLTVL.

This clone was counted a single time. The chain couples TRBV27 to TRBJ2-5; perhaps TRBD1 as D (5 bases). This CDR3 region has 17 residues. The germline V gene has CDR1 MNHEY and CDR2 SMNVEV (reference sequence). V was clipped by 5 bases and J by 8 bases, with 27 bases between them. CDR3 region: CASSLSYRLSSEVTQYF. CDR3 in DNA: TGTGCCAGCAGTCTGTCCTACAGGTTATCCAGCGAAGTAACCCAGTACTTC.

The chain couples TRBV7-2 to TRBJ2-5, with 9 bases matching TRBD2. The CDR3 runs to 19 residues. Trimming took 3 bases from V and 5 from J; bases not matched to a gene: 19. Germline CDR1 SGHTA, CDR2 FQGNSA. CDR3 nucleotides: TGTGCCAGCAGCTTCCCGCGTGGCGGGAGGGCCCTGGGGAGGGAGACCCAGTACTTC. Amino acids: CASSFPRGGRALGRETQYF. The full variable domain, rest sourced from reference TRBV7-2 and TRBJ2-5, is GAGVSQSPSNKVTEKGKDVELRCDPISGHTALYWYRQSLGQGLEFLIYFQGNSAPDKSGLPSDRFSAERTGGSVSTLTIQRTQQEDSAVYLCASSFPRGGRALGRETQYFGPGTRLLVL.

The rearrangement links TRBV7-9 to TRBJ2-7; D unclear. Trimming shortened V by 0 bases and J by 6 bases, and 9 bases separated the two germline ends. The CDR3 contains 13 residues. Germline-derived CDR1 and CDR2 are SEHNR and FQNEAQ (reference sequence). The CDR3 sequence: CASSLAPLGEQYF. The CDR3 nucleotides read TGTGCCAGCAGCTTAGCTCCTTTAGGCGAGCAGTACTTC.

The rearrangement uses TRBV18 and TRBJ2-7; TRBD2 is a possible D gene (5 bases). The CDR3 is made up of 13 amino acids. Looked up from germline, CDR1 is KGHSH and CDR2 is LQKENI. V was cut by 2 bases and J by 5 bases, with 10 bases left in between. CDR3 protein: CASSPTEGNEQYF. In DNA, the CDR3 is TGTGCCAGCTCACCAACCGAGGGCAACGAGCAGTACTTC. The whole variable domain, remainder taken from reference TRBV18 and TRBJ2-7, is NAGVMQNPRHLVRRRGQEARLRCSPMKGHSHVYWYRQLPEEGLKFMVYLQKENIIDESGMPKERFSAEFPKEGPSILRIQQVVRGDSAAYFCASSPTEGNEQYFGPGTRLTVT.

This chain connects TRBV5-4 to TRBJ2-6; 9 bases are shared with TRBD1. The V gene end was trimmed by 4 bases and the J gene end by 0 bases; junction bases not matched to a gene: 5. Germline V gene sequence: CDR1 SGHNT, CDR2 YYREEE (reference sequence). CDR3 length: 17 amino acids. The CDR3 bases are TGTGCCAGCAGCCGGGACAGGGCGAGCTCTGGGGCCAACGTCCTGACTTTC. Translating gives CASSRDRASSGANVLTF.

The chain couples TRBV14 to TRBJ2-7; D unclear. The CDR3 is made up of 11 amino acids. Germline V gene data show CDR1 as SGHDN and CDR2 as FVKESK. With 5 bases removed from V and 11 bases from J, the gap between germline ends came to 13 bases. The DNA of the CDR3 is TGTGCCAGCAGCGTCCGAGATCAGGAGTACTTC. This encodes CASSVRDQEYF. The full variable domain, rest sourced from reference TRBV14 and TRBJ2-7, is EAGVTQFPSHSVIEKGQTVTLRCDPISGHDNLYWYRRVMGKEIKFLLHFVKESKQDESGMPNNRFLAERTGGTYSTLKVQPAELEDSGVYFCASSVRDQEYFGPGTRLTVT.

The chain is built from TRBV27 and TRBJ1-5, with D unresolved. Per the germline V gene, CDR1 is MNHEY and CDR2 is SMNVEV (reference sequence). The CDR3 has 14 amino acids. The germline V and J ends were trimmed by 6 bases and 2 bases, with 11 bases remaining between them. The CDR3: CASSIREGNQPQHF. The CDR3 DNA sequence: TGTGCCAGCAGCATAAGGGAAGGCAATCAGCCCCAGCATTTT.

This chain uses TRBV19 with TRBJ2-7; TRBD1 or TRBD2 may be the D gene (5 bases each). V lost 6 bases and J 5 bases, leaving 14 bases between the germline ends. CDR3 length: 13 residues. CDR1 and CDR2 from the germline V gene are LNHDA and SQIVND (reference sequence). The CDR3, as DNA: TGTGCCAGTAGGAGGGCAGGGACCCACGAGCAGTACTTC. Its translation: CASRRAGTHEQYF.

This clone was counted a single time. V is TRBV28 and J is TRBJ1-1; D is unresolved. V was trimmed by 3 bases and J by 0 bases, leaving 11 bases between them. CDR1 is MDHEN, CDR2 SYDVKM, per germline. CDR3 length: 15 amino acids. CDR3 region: CASSFASRVNTEAFF. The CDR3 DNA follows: TGTGCCAGCAGTTTCGCCTCACGGGTGAACACTGAAGCTTTCTTT. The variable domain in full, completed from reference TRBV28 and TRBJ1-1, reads DVKVTQSSRYLVKRTGEKVFLECVQDMDHENMFWYRQDPGLGLRLIYFSYDVKMKEKGDIPEGYSVSREKKERFSLILESASTNQTSMYLCASSFASRVNTEAFFGQGTRLTVV.

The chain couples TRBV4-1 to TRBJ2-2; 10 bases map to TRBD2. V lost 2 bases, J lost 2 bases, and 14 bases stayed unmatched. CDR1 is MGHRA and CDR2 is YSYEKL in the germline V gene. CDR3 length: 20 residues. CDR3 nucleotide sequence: TGCGCCAGCAGCCAAAGGGTACGAGCGGGAGGGCCGGGAAACACCGGGGAGCTGTTTTTT. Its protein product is CASSQRVRAGGPGNTGELFF.

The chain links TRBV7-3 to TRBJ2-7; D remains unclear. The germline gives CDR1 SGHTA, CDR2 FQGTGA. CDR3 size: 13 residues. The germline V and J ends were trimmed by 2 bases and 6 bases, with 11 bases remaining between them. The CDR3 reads CASSLAEGAEQYF. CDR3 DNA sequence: TGTGCCAGCAGCTTAGCGGAAGGTGCCGAGCAGTACTTC.

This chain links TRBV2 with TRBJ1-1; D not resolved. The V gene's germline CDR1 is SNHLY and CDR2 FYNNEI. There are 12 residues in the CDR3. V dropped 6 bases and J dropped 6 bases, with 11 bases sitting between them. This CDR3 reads CASSEGRAEAFF. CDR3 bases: TGTGCCAGCAGCGAGGGCAGAGCTGAAGCTTTCTTT. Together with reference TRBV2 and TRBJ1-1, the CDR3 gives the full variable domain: EPEVTQTPSHQVTQMGQEVILRCVPISNHLYFYWYRQILGQKVEFLVSFYNNEISEKSEIFDDQFSVERPDGSNFTLKIRSTKLEDSAMYFCASSEGRAEAFFGQGTRLTVV.

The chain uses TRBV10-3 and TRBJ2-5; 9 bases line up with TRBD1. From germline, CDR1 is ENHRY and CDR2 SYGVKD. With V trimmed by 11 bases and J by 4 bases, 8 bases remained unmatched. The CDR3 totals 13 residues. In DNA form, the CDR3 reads TGTGCCTCCAGACAGGGGGGTTCAGAGACCCAGTACTTC. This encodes CASRQGGSETQYF.

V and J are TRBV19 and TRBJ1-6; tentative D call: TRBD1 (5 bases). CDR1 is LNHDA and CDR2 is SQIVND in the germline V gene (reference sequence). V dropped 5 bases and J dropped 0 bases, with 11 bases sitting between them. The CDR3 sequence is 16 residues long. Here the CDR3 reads CASSVGHGSYNSPLHF. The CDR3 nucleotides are TGTGCCAGTAGTGTCGGACACGGCTCCTATAATTCACCCCTCCACTTT.

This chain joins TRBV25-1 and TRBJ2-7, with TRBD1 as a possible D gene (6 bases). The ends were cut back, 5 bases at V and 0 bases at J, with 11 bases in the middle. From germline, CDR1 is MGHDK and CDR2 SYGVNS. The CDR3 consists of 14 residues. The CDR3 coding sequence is TGTGCCAGCAGTTTCAGGGGAAGCTCCTACGAGCAGTACTTC. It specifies CASSFRGSSYEQYF.

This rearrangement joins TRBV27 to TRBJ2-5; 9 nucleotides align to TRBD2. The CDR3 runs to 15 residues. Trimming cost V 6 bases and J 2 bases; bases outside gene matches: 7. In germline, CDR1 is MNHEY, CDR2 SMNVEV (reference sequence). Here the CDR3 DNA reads TGTGCCAGCAGGCCAGCGACTAGCGGACAAGAGACCCAGTACTTC. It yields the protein CASRPATSGQETQYF.